Below are 28 T cell receptor beta chains sequenced from a single sample in a study of T cells expressing NK-cell markers. TCRdb reprocessed the 5' RACE reads, with one entry per CDR3 protein and no DNA. This sample's table reports approximately 150,000 distinct CDR3 sequences. The source material was blood T cells: a sorted CD56 or NKG2C T cell subset, CD4+ or CD8+ T cells, or bulk PBMC T cells (not recorded which). All receptors come from a woman between 18 and 69 years old in good health.

This chain connects TRBV5-1 to TRBJ2-6; TCRdb proposes TRBD2, but this gene call is untestable without DNA. The CDR3 runs 16 residues. Germline assignment: CDR1 SGHRS and CDR2 YFSETQ. CDR3 residues: CASSLGRANGANVLTF.

The rearrangement uses TRBV5-1 and TRBJ1-2; lacking DNA, the TRBD1 call made by TCRdb goes unchecked. Per the germline V gene, CDR1 is SGHRS and CDR2 is YFSETQ. The CDR3 has 12 residues. The CDR3 loop reads CASSPDRDGYTF. The variable domain in full, completed from reference TRBV5-1 and TRBJ1-2, reads KAGVTQTPRYLIKTRGQQVTLSCSPISGHRSVSWYQQTPGQGLQFLFEYFSETQRNKGNFPGRFSGRQFSNSRSEMNVSTLELGDSALYLCASSPDRDGYTFGSGTRLTVV.

This sequence joins TRBV28 and TRBJ2-1; with no DNA, the TCRdb D assignment of TRBD2 cannot be verified. The CDR3 runs to 18 residues. Germline CDR1 MDHEN, CDR2 SYDVKM. CDR3 in amino acids: CASSLLGSGGPAYNEQFF. The variable domain in full, with the rest retrieved from reference TRBV28 and TRBJ2-1, is DVKVTQSSRYLVKRTGEKVFLECVQDMDHENMFWYRQDPGLGLRLIYFSYDVKMKEKGDIPEGYSVSREKKERFSLILESASTNQTSMYLCASSLLGSGGPAYNEQFFGPGTRLTVL.

The rearrangement joins TRBV20-1 to TRBJ1-1. Germline V lookup: CDR1 DFQATT, CDR2 SNEGSKA (reference sequence). CDR3 length: 14 amino acids. CDR3 protein: CSARAEPRRTEAFF.

V gene TRBV3-1 combines with J gene TRBJ2-7. The CDR3 has 14 residues. CDR1 is LGHDT and CDR2 is YNNKEL in the germline V gene (reference sequence). CDR3 in amino acids: CASSVGGHQYEQYF.

The chain couples TRBV5-1 to TRBJ2-7; absent DNA, TCRdb's TRBD1 call cannot be checked. This CDR3 is built from 13 residues. Germline assignment: CDR1 SGHRS and CDR2 YFSETQ. CDR3 loop: CASSLGGGAEQYF.

The chain uses TRBV12-3 or TRBV12-4 and TRBJ2-1; TCRdb outputs TRBD1, but without DNA this stays unchecked. This CDR3 is 11 amino acids long. CDR3 sequence reads: CATQGWDEQFF.

CDR3 sequence: CASSQGARRGRGGGGELFF. J is TRBJ2-2 and V is TRBV4-1; TCRdb designates TRBD2, a call that cannot be tested without DNA. Per germline, CDR1 MGHRA and CDR2 YSYEKL. This CDR3 is 19 amino acids long.

The J gene is TRBJ1-5, the V gene TRBV4-2; TCRdb's D call, TRBD1, is unchecked because there is no DNA. CDR1 is LGHNA and CDR2 is YNFKEQ in the germline V gene. The CDR3 totals 15 residues. This CDR3 is CASSPLTTGSEPQHF.

The chain carries TRBV2 and TRBJ2-1; TCRdb returns TRBD2, unconfirmable since there is no DNA. The CDR3 extends over 15 amino acids. The germline V gene encodes CDR1 SNHLY and CDR2 FYNNEI. Here the CDR3 reads CASSEQSGVSNEQFF.

V is TRBV20-1 and J is TRBJ2-3; TCRdb outputs TRBD1, but without DNA this stays unchecked. This CDR3 has 15 residues. Germline values: CDR1 DFQATT, CDR2 SNEGSKA (reference sequence). This CDR3 is CSASTDRGITDTQYF.

The chain combines TRBV7-9 with TRBJ2-5; the TRBD1 assignment by TCRdb is unverifiable without DNA. Per germline, CDR1 SEHNR and CDR2 FQNEAQ (reference sequence). The CDR3 length is 14 residues. CDR3 sequence reads: CASSSWGRQETQYF.

The chain combines TRBV24-1 with TRBJ2-2; TCRdb outputs TRBD1, but without DNA this stays unchecked. The CDR3 length is 14 residues. CDR1 is KGHDR and CDR2 is SFDVKD in the germline V gene. CDR3 loop: CATSPGEWDGELFF.

The chain is built from TRBV4-1 and TRBJ2-1; the D call from TCRdb, TRBD2, cannot be confirmed without DNA. This CDR3 has 16 residues. CDR1 is MGHRA, CDR2 YSYEKL, per germline. The CDR3 loop reads CASSQLGLATDNEQFF.

The genes are TRBV24-1 and TRBJ2-1; TCRdb names TRBD2, which stays unverified in the absence of DNA. Germline V gene lookup returns CDR1 KGHDR and CDR2 SFDVKD. This CDR3 region has 14 residues. The CDR3 sequence: CATSGLSGGGEQFF.

The chain is built from TRBV5-1 and TRBJ1-4; checking the TCRdb D call of TRBD1 is not possible without DNA. Germline CDR1 and CDR2: SGHRS and YFSETQ. This CDR3 has 18 amino acids. The CDR3 reads CASSLKAGQGTTNEKLFF.

V usage is TRBV4-1 and J usage is TRBJ2-6; lacking DNA, the TRBD1 call made by TCRdb goes unchecked. CDR1 and CDR2 from the germline V gene are MGHRA and YSYEKL. This CDR3 has 16 amino acids. The CDR3 region is CASSQDMGVGANVLTF.

The chain couples TRBV28 to TRBJ1-4; the D call of TRBD1 rests on TCRdb alone, since no DNA is present to check it. Germline assignment: CDR1 MDHEN and CDR2 SYDVKM. The CDR3 contains 14 residues. The CDR3 sequence is CASRRTGGNEKLFF.

This chain links TRBV7-2 with TRBJ2-5; TCRdb's D gene call, TRBD2, goes unchecked for lack of DNA. The germline gives CDR1 SGHTA, CDR2 FQGNSA. This CDR3 is built from 15 residues. CDR3 sequence: CASSFPSGGVETQYF.

This chain links TRBV12-3 or TRBV12-4 with TRBJ2-3; absent DNA, TCRdb's TRBD2 call cannot be checked. The CDR3 has 15 amino acids. The CDR3 reads CASSSRRGAGDTQYF.

The chain employs TRBV12-3 or TRBV12-4 and TRBJ2-3; TCRdb's assignment of TRBD2 cannot be checked, as there is no DNA. This CDR3 region has 17 residues. CDR3 sequence reads: CASSLLQTSGGTDTQYF.

The rearrangement links TRBV29-1 to TRBJ2-7; the D call from TCRdb, TRBD2, cannot be confirmed without DNA. The CDR3 spans 14 residues. Germline values: CDR1 SQVTM, CDR2 ANQGSEA. CDR3 sequence: CSAKSVAEAYEQYF.

The rearrangement links TRBV7-9 to TRBJ1-2; TCRdb selects TRBD1, and the lack of DNA leaves this call unchecked. The CDR3 is made up of 15 amino acids. Germline loops: CDR1 SEHNR, CDR2 FQNEAQ (reference sequence). CDR3 sequence: CAASTRAGESYGYTF.

V and J are TRBV28 and TRBJ1-2; lacking DNA, the TRBD1 call made by TCRdb goes unchecked. CDR3 length equals 14 residues. The germline V gene encodes CDR1 MDHEN and CDR2 SYDVKM. CDR3: CASSLSQQGGGYTF.

The chain employs TRBV4-2 and TRBJ2-4; the D call from TCRdb, TRBD1, cannot be confirmed without DNA. Per germline, CDR1 LGHNA and CDR2 YNFKEQ. There are 15 residues in the CDR3. CDR3 in amino acids: CASSPRGGVFNIQYF.

This chain connects TRBV7-8 to TRBJ2-1; checking the TCRdb D call of TRBD1 is not possible without DNA. The length of the CDR3 is 17 residues. Germline V CDR1 and CDR2: SGHVS, FQNEAQ. The CDR3 sequence is CASSPGAGGSSYNEQFF.

V is TRBV28 and J is TRBJ2-7; TCRdb's D call of TRBD1 is untestable without DNA. This CDR3 comprises 13 residues. Germline V gives CDR1 MDHEN, CDR2 SYDVKM. This CDR3 is CASSWDRVDEQYF.

This chain connects TRBV12-3 or TRBV12-4 to TRBJ2-1; checking the TCRdb D call of TRBD1 is not possible without DNA. This CDR3 has 13 amino acids. The CDR3: CASRPNRGNEQFF.